A selection of T cell receptor beta chains follows, all from one sample in a study of shared clonotypes between healthy human individuals. TCRdb keeps only in-frame clones here, not all; method: immunoSEQ multiplex PCR. The table records hundreds of thousands of clones, around 92% of them present only once. The sample consisted of naive CD8+ T cells sorted from blood. The receptors stem from a young man in good health. The CDR3 runs from the conserved cysteine through the conserved F or W. A D gene is named only where the DNA matches it firmly. Expanded clones get a size class; other rows say once, few or many, or leave the size out.

clone_size	v_call	d_call	j_call	cdr3_aa	cdr3_nt
-	TRBV5-1	TRBD1	TRBJ1-2	CASSSSLRGRNYGYTF	TGCGCCAGCAGCTCAAGCCTCAGGGGGCGAAACTATGGCTACACCTTC
many	TRBV19	-	TRBJ2-1	CASSLGGPYNEQFF	TGTGCCAGTAGTCTGGGGGGCCCCTACAATGAGCAGTTCTTC
-	TRBV10-3	-	TRBJ2-7	CAISDGGGTDEQYF	TGTGCCATCAGTGATGGGGGGGGGACAGACGAGCAGTACTTC
once	TRBV7-8	TRBD2	TRBJ2-1	CASSALAGELSYNEQFF	TGTGCCAGCAGCGCCCTAGCGGGAGAGCTCTCCTACAATGAGCAGTTCTTC
-	TRBV18	-	TRBJ1-1	CASSPFDLTGTEAFF	TGTGCCAGCTCACCCTTCGACCTAACTGGGACTGAAGCTTTCTTT
once	TRBV6-7	-	TRBJ2-1	CASSYISIRPYCSYNEQFF	TGTGCCAGCAGTTACATCTCCATTAGGCCTTACTGCTCCTACAATGAGCAGTTCTTC
-	TRBV29-1	-	TRBJ2-7	CSVEDRGGLSYEQYF	TGCAGCGTTGAAGACAGGGGAGGATTGTCCTACGAGCAGTACTTC
once	TRBV7-2	-	TRBJ2-2	CASSLAGVNTGELFF	TGTGCCAGCAGCTTAGCGGGGGTGAACACCGGGGAGCTGTTTTTT
-	TRBV6-5	TRBD2	TRBJ2-1	CASSFVAGEEEQFF	TGTGCCAGCAGTTTTGTGGCGGGAGAAGAGGAGCAGTTCTTC
-	TRBV4-1	-	TRBJ2-7	CASSQVAGSPLYEQYF	TGCGCCAGCAGCCAAGTAGCAGGTTCCCCCCTGTACGAGCAGTACTTC
-	TRBV5-5	-	TRBJ2-1	CASSLGNYNEQFF	TGTGCCAGCAGCTTGGGGAATTACAATGAGCAGTTCTTC